The next 24 T cell receptor beta chains were all read from a single sample in a study of blood T cells in healthy people across ages. Through a sample-barcoded 5' primer and a J-beta primer mix, a second PCR was run for 7 to 11 cycles. MiXCR, applied by TCRdb to the 5' RACE reads, yields one record per CDR3 protein. The sample gives 1.8 million or so distinct CDR3 sequences, 39% of which show up once; 20% to 25% is in the top ten. Sequencing was carried out using blood. The source of these receptors is a human donor in good health.

The CDR3 spells CASSLRGSYYEQYF. In nucleotides, the CDR3 is TGTGCCAGCAGCTTGCGTGGCAGTTACTACGAGCAGTACTTC. This rearrangement joins TRBV7-2 to TRBJ2-7; D is unclear. From germline, CDR1 is SGHTA and CDR2 FQGNSA. V dropped 3 bases and J dropped 3 bases, with 12 bases sitting between them. CDR3 length equals 14 residues.

On this clonotype itself: The junction departs from the called germline gene at one end, perhaps through a read error. The chain couples TRBV15 to TRBJ2-7; 10 bases are shared with TRBD1. The CDR3 is 15 amino acids. The germline V gene has CDR1 LNHNV and CDR2 YYDKDF (reference sequence). The CDR3 DNA is TGTGCCATCAGCAGAGGCGCCGGGACAGGGGTAGAGCAGTACTTC. Its protein product is CAISRGAGTGVEQYF.

This chain joins TRBV6-1 and TRBJ2-3; weak D call: TRBD2 (5 bases). The CDR3 is 14 residues long. Germline assignment: CDR1 MNHNS and CDR2 SASEGT. The V end lost 8 bases, the J end lost 1 base, and 13 bases lay between the germline ends. As DNA, the CDR3 is TGTGCCAGCGGTTTGTACGGGGGCACAGATACGCAGTATTTT. It specifies CASGLYGGTDTQYF.

In this sample, this clonotype turned up a few times. The CDR3 here is CASSYTTGYYGYTF. The CDR3 DNA reads TGTGCCAGCAGTTACACTACAGGATACTATGGCTACACCTTC. V gene TRBV6-2 or TRBV6-3 combines with J gene TRBJ1-2, with D maybe TRBD1 (5 bases). The CDR3 length is 14 residues. V gave up 2 bases and J gave up 3 bases, with 10 bases separating them. Germline assignment: CDR1 MNHEY and CDR2 SVGEGT.

Only a few counts were recorded for this clonotype. The CDR3 here is CASSLPTGGDGYTF. The CDR3 DNA reads as TGTGCCAGCAGCTTACCGACAGGGGGTGATGGCTACACCTTC. The chain is built from TRBV7-9 and TRBJ1-2; 9 positions match TRBD1. The CDR3 extends over 14 amino acids. The V gene end was trimmed by 2 bases and the J gene end by 6 bases; junction bases not matched to a gene: 4. Germline V gives CDR1 SEHNR, CDR2 FQNEAQ (reference sequence). The full variable domain, completed using reference TRBV7-9 and TRBJ1-2, is DTGVSQNPRHKITKRGQNVTFRCDPISEHNRLYWYRQTLGQGPEFLTYFQNEAQLEKSRLLSDRFSAERPKGSFSTLEIQRTEQGDSAMYLCASSLPTGGDGYTFGSGTRLTVV.

In this sample, this clonotype turned up a few times. This rearrangement joins TRBV20-1 to TRBJ1-5; tentatively, D is TRBD1 (5 bases). Germline values: CDR1 DFQATT, CDR2 SNEGSKA (reference sequence). The CDR3 contains 13 residues. Trimming took 3 bases from V and 10 from J, leaving 16 bases between them. This CDR3 is CSASKGAVSPQHF. The CDR3 DNA sequence: TGCAGTGCTAGCAAAGGGGCAGTCTCACCCCAGCATTTT.

The chain couples TRBV2 to TRBJ1-5; D ambiguous. CDR3 length: 16 amino acids. The V gene's germline CDR1 is SNHLY and CDR2 FYNNEI. V was clipped by 6 bases and J by 0 bases, with 15 bases between them. The chain's CDR3 is CASRIGDGYSNQPQHF. CDR3 DNA: TGTGCCAGCAGAATAGGAGACGGTTATAGCAATCAGCCCCAGCATTTT.

This rearrangement joins TRBV7-2 to TRBJ2-5; no definite D call. CDR3 length: 13 residues. Germline lookup yields CDR1 SGHTA and CDR2 FQGNSA. The V end was cut by 4 bases, the J end by 4 bases, with 10 bases between. The CDR3 is CASSSAMAETQYF. Here the CDR3 DNA reads TGTGCCAGCAGCTCCGCTATGGCAGAGACCCAGTACTTC.

This clonotype has just a few counts. CDR3 nucleotides: TGTGCCAGCAGTTTAGGCCGGGCAGGTCAGCCCCAGCATTTT. Its protein product is CASSLGRAGQPQHF. The V gene is TRBV12-3 or TRBV12-4, the J gene TRBJ1-5; no clear D gene. Trimming removed 1 base at V and 6 bases at J, with 10 bases between. This CDR3 is built from 14 residues.

About this clonotype: Germline is not matched at one junction end, which may reflect a read error. This chain connects TRBV10-3 to TRBJ2-3; D is unclear. The germline gives CDR1 ENHRY, CDR2 SYGVKD. The CDR3 sequence is 14 residues long. CDR3 protein: CAINEPTFPDTQYF. CDR3 DNA: TGTGCCATCAATGAGCCCACGTTCCCAGATACGCAGTATTTT.

The chain links TRBV10-3 to TRBJ2-7; the D gene is possibly TRBD1 (5 bases). V shed 1 base and J shed 3 bases, with 19 bases lying between them. The CDR3 covers 17 residues. Per the germline V gene, CDR1 is ENHRY and CDR2 is SYGVKD. The CDR3 DNA reads as TGTGCCATCAGTGAGTGGGCAGGGCCGGTCACCGACTACGAGCAGTACTTC. Its protein product is CAISEWAGPVTDYEQYF.

The V and J genes are TRBV6-2 or TRBV6-3 and TRBJ2-7; D is uncertain. The V gene lost 0 bases and the J gene lost 7 bases, with 7 bases spanning the gap. Germline CDR1 and CDR2: MNHEY and SVGEGT. CDR3 length: 12 amino acids. CDR3 nucleotide sequence: TGTGCCAGCAGTTACTCTACGTGGGAGCAGTACTTC. Translating gives CASSYSTWEQYF.

This chain links TRBV6-1 with TRBJ2-1, with unresolved D. Germline V CDR1 and CDR2: MNHNS, SASEGT. The CDR3 is made up of 12 amino acids. Trimming removed 8 bases from V and 2 bases from J, with 7 bases in between. The CDR3 bases are TGTGCCAGCTTTGAGCCCTACAATGAGCAGTTCTTC. Protein sequence: CASFEPYNEQFF.

The V and J genes are TRBV7-2 and TRBJ2-6; no firm D call. Trimming left V 1 base short and J 2 bases short, with 9 bases between. CDR1 SGHTA and CDR2 FQGNSA come from the germline V gene. This CDR3 contains 16 residues. CDR3 amino acids: CASSLGIAPGANVLTF. CDR3 coding DNA: TGTGCCAGCAGCTTAGGGATCGCACCTGGGGCCAACGTCCTGACTTTC. Looking up the rest from reference TRBV7-2 and TRBJ2-6 gives the full variable domain: GAGVSQSPSNKVTEKGKDVELRCDPISGHTALYWYRQSLGQGLEFLIYFQGNSAPDKSGLPSDRFSAERTGGSVSTLTIQRTQQEDSAVYLCASSLGIAPGANVLTFGAGSRLTVL.

This chain uses TRBV18 with TRBJ1-1; D is perhaps TRBD1 (6 bases). The ends were cut back, 4 bases at V and 6 bases at J, with 18 bases in the middle. CDR3 length: 15 amino acids. Germline lookup yields CDR1 KGHSH and CDR2 LQKENI. The CDR3 DNA follows: TGTGCCAGCTCACGATTACCGGGACATCGGTCTGAAGCTTTCTTT. This codes for CASSRLPGHRSEAFF.

This clonotype has more than one count but fewer than ten. J is TRBJ1-2 and V is TRBV12-3 or TRBV12-4; D uncertain. The CDR3 has 13 residues. Deletions cut 4 bases from V and 7 bases from J, with 13 bases between. The CDR3 nucleotides read TGTGCCAGCAGTTCCCCCAGAACTCCTGGCTACACCTTC. Translated, it gives CASSSPRTPGYTF.

This clonotype was observed a handful of times. The chain is built from TRBV4-3 and TRBJ2-4, with 9 bases identical to TRBD1. The trim removed 1 base at V and 10 bases at J, leaving 2 bases unmatched. This CDR3 contains 13 residues. CDR1 and CDR2 (germline): LGHNA, YSLEER. The DNA of the CDR3 is TGCGCCAGCAGCCAAGTACAGGGGGCGATTCAGTACTTC. It is translated as CASSQVQGAIQYF.

The chain is built from TRBV7-2 and TRBJ2-1, with 9 bases lining up with TRBD1. The J segment lost 3 bases and the V segment lost 5 bases, leaving 5 bases of the junction unmatched. The CDR3 contains 15 residues. Germline CDR1 is SGHTA and CDR2 is FQGNSA. The CDR3: CASSAQGAVYNEQFF. The CDR3 nucleotides are TGTGCCAGCAGCGCACAGGGGGCGGTCTACAATGAGCAGTTCTTC.

This clonotype has only a few counts. The J gene is TRBJ2-1, the V gene TRBV11-2, with a weak D call TRBD2 (5 bases). In germline, CDR1 is SGHAT, CDR2 FQNNGV. V shed 1 base and J shed 8 bases, with 12 bases lying between them. The CDR3 totals 14 residues. CDR3 coding DNA: TGTGCCAGCAGCTTAGGGTCTCGGAGGCATGAGCAGTTCTTC. This encodes CASSLGSRRHEQFF.

There are a few counts of this clonotype. V and J are TRBV5-1 and TRBJ2-5; maybe TRBD1 (5 bases). The germline V and J ends were trimmed by 4 bases and 0 bases, with 13 bases remaining between them. Germline V gene lookup returns CDR1 SGHRS and CDR2 YFSETQ. The CDR3 runs 15 residues. The CDR3 DNA reads TGCGCCAGCAGCCCGGGCTTGGGGCACCAAGAGACCCAGTACTTC. It codes for CASSPGLGHQETQYF.

V gene TRBV29-1 combines with J gene TRBJ2-5; D perhaps matches TRBD1 (7 bases). Germline assignment: CDR1 SQVTM and CDR2 ANQGSEA. V was clipped by 2 bases and J by 6 bases, with 22 bases between them. This CDR3 is built from 16 residues. The CDR3 loop reads CSVEILQGEVSKTQYF. CDR3 coding DNA: TGCAGCGTTGAAATTCTCCAGGGGGAGGTGTCGAAGACCCAGTACTTC.

This clonotype was seen repeatedly, ten times or more. V usage is TRBV7-2 and J usage is TRBJ1-1, with D unclear. The CDR3 contains 13 residues. Germline assignment: CDR1 SGHTA and CDR2 FQGNSA. V was clipped by 0 bases and J by 3 bases, with 5 bases between them. The CDR3 spells CASSLAGYTEAFF. DNA of the CDR3: TGTGCCAGCAGCTTAGCCGGTTACACTGAAGCTTTCTTT.

This chain connects TRBV7-2 to TRBJ1-6; a weak D match, TRBD1 (5 bases). Trimming took off 0 bases at V and 6 bases at J, with 15 bases between the two ends. Germline V gene lookup returns CDR1 SGHTA and CDR2 FQGNSA. This CDR3 contains 17 residues. The CDR3 reads CASSLAGAGPRNSPLHF. For the CDR3, the DNA is TGTGCCAGCAGCTTAGCCGGCGCAGGGCCTCGTAATTCACCCCTCCACTTT.

J is TRBJ2-4 and V is TRBV2; no firm D call. Germline assignment: CDR1 SNHLY and CDR2 FYNNEI. The CDR3 has 12 amino acids. The V and J ends lost 0 bases and 15 bases respectively, with 12 bases between them. This CDR3 is CASSEAYPRLYF. DNA of the CDR3: TGTGCCAGCAGTGAAGCGTATCCTCGACTGTACTTC.